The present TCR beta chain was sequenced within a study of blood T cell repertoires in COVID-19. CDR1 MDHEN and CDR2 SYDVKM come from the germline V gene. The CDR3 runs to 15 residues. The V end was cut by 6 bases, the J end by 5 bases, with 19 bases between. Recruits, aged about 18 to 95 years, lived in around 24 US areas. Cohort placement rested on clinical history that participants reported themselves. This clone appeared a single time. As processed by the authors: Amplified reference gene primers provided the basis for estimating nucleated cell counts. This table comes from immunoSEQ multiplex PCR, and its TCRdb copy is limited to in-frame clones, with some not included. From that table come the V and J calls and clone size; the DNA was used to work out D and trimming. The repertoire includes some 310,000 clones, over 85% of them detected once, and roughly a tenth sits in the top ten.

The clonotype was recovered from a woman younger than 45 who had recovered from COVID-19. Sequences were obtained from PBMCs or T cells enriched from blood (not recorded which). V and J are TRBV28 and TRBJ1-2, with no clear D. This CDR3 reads CASRAAGEPTYGYTF. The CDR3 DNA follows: TGTGCCAGCAGGGCAGCCGGGGAACCGACATATGGCTACACCTTC.